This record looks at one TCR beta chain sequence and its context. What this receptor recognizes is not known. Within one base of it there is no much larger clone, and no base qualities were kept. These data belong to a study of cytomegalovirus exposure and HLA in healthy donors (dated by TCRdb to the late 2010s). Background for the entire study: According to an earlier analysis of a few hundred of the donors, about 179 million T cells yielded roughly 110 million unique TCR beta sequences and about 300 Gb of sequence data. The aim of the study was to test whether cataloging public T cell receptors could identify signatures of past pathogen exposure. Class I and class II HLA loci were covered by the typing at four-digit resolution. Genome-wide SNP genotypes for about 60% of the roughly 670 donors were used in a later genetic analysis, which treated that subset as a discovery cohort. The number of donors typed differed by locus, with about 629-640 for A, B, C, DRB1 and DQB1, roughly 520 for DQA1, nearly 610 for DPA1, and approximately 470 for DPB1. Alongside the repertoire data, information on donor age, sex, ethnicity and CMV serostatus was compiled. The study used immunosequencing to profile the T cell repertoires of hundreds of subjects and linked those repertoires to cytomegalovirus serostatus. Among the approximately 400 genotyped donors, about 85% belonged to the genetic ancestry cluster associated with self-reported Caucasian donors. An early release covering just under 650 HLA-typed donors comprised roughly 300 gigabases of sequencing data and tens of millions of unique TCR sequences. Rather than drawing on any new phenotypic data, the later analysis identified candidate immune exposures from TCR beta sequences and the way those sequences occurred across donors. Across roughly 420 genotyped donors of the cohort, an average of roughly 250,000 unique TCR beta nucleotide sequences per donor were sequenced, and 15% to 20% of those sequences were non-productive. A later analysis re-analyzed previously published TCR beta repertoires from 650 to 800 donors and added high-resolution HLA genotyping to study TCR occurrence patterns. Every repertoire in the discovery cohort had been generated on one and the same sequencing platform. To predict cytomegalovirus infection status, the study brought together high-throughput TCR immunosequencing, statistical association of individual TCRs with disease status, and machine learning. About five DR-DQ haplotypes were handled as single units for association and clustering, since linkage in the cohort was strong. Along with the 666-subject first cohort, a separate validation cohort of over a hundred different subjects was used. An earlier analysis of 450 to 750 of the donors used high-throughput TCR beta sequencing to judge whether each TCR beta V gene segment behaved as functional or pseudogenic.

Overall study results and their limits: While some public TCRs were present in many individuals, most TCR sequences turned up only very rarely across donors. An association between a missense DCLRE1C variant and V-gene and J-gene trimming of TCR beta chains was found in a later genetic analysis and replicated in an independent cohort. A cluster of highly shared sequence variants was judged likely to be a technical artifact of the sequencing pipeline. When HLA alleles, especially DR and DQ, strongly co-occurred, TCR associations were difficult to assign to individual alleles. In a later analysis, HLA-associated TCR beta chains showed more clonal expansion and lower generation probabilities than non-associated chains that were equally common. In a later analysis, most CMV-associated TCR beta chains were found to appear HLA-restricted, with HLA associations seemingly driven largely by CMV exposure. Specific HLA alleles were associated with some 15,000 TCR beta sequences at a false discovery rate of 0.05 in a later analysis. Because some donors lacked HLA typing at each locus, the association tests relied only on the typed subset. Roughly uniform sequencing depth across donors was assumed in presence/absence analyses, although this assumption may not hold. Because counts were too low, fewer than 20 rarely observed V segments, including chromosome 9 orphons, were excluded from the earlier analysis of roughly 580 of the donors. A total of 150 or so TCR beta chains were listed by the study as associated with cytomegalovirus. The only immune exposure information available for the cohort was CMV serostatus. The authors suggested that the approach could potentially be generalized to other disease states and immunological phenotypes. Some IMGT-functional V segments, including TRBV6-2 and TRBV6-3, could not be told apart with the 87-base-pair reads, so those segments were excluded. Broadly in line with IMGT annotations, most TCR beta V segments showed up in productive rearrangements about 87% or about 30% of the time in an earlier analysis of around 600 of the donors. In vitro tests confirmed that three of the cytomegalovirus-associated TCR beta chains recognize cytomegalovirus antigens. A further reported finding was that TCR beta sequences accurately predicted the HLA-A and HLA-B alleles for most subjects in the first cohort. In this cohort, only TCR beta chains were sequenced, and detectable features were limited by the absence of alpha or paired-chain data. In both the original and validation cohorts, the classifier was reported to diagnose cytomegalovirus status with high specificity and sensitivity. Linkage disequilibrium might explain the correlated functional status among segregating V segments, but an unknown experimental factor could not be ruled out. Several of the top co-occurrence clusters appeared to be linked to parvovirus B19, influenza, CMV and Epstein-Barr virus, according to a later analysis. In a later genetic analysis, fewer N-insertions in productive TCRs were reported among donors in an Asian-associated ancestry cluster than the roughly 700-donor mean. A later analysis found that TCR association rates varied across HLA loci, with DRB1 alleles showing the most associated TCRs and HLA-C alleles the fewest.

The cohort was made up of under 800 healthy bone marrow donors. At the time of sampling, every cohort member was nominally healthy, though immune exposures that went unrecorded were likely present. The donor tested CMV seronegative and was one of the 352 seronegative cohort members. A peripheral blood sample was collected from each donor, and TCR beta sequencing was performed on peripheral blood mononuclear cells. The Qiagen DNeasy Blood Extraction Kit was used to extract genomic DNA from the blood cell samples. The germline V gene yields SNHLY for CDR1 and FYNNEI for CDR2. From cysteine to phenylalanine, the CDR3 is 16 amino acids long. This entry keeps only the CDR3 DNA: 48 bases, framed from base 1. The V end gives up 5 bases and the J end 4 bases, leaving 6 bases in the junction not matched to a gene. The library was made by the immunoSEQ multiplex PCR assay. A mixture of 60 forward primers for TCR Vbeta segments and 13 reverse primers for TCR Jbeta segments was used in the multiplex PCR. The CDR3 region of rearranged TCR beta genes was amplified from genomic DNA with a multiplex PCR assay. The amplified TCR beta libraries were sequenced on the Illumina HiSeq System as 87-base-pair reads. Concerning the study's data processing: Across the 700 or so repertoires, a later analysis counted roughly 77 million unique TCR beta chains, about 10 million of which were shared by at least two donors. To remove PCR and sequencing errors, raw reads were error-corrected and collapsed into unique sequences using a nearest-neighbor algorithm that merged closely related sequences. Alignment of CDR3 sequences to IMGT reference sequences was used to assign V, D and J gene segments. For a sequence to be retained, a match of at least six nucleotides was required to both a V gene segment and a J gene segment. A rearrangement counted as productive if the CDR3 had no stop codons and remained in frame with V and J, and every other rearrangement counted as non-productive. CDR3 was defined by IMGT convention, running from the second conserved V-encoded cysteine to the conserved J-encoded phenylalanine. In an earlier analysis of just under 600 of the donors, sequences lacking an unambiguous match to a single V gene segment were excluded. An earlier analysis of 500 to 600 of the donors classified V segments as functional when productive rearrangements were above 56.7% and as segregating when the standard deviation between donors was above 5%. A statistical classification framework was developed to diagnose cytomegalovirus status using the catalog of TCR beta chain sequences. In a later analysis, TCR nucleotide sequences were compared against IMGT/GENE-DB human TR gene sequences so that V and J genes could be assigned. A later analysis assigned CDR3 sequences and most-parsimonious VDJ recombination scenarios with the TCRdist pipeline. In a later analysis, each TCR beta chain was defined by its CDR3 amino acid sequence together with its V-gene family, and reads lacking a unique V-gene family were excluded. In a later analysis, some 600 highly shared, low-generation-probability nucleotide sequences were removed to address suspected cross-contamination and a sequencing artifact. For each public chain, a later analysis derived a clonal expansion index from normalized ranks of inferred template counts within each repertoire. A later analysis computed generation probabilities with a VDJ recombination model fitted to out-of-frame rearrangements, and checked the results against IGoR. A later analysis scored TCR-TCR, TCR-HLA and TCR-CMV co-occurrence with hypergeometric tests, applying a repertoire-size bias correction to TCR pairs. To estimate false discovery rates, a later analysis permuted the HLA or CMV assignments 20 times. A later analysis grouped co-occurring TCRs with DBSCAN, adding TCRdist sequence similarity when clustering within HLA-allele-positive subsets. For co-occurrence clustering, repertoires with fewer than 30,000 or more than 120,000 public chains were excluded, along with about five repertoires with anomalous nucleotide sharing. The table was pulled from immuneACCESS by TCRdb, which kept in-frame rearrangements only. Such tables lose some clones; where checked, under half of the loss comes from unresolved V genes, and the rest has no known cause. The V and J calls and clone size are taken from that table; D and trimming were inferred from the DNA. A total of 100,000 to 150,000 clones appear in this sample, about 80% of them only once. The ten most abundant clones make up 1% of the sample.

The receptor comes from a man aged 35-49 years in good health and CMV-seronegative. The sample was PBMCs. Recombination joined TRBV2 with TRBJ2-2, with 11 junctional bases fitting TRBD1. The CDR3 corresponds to CASSQGQGESTGELFF. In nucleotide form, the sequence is TGTGCCAGCAGTCAGGGACAGGGGGAATCCACCGGGGAGCTGTTTTTT.